The T cell receptor beta chain described here comes from a study of T cell repertoires in cytomegalovirus infection. Points from the study as a whole: The ex vivo response was dominated by HLA-C-restricted CMV-specific TCR beta clonotypes.

V shed 7 bases, J shed 6 bases, and the junction held 14 bases outside the gene matches. Germline V gene data show CDR1 as SGHTA and CDR2 as FQGNSA. The CDR3 covers 16 residues. TCRdb fed the reads into MiXCR, producing one record per CDR3 protein. In the table there are hundreds of thousands of distinct CDR3 sequences, around a third of which are singletons. Ten or more counts support this clonotype. Its antigen remains unidentified. The source of this sequence is a human donor in good health (CMV status not recorded). Some clones in this sample may be carry-over from other donors' samples. The rearrangement uses TRBV7-2 and TRBJ2-3; 9 bases map to TRBD2. The starting material was cultured PBMCs, obtained from culture after CMV antigen stimulation. CDR3 nucleotides: TGTGCCAGCACCCTAGTCGGCGGGGGGGCGTTGGATACGCAGTATTTT. This sequence encodes CASTLVGGGALDTQYF. The complete variable domain, with remaining parts taken from reference TRBV7-2 and TRBJ2-3, reads GAGVSQSPSNKVTEKGKDVELRCDPISGHTALYWYRQSLGQGLEFLIYFQGNSAPDKSGLPSDRFSAERTGGSVSTLTIQRTQQEDSAVYLCASTLVGGGALDTQYFGPGTRLTVL.